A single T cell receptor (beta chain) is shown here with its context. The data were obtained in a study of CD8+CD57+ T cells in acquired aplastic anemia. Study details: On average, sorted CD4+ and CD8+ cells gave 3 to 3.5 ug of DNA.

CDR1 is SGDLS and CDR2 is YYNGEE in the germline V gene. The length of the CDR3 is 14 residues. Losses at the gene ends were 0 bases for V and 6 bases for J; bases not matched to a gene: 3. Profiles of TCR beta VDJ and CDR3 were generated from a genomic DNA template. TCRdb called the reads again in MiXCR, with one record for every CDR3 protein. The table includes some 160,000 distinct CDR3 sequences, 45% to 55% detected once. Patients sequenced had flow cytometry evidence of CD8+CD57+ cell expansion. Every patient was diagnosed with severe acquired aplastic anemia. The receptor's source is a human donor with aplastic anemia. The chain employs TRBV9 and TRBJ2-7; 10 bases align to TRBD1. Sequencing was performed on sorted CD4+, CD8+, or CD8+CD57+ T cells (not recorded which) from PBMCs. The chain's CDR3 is CASSVGGTGVEQYF. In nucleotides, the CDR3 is TGTGCCAGCAGCGTAGGTGGGACAGGGGTCGAGCAGTACTTC. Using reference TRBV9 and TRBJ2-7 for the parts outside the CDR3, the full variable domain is DSGVTQTPKHLITATGQRVTLRCSPRSGDLSVYWYQQSLDQGLQFLIQYYNGEERAKGNILERFSAQQFPDLHSELNLSSLELGDSALYFCASSVGGTGVEQYFGPGTRLTVT.